This T cell receptor (beta chain) was captured in a study of cytomegalovirus exposure and HLA in healthy donors (dated 2017 in TCRdb). A note on the overall study: An earlier analysis of approximately 640 of the donors reported more than 250 Gb of sequence data and around 120 million unique TCR beta sequences from about 200 million T cells. About 320 gigabases of sequencing data and 70 million to 100 million unique TCR sequences were included in an early release covering about 700 HLA-typed donors. The genetic ancestry cluster associated with self-reported Caucasian donors included roughly 84% of the roughly 410 genotyped donors. The study aimed to test whether cataloging public T cell receptors could reveal signatures of past pathogen exposure. The study profiled the T cell repertoires of more than 500 subjects by immunosequencing and related them to cytomegalovirus serostatus. In addition to the first cohort of hundreds of subjects, a separate validation cohort of over 90 different subjects was used. The study combined high-throughput TCR immunosequencing, statistical association of individual TCRs with disease status, and machine learning to predict cytomegalovirus infection status. In a later analysis, previously published TCR beta repertoires from 670 or so donors were re-analyzed and high-resolution HLA genotyping was added so that TCR occurrence patterns could be studied. In the later analysis, no new phenotypic data were used to find candidate immune exposures; instead, reliance was placed on TCR beta sequences and their occurrence across donors. To decide whether each TCR beta V gene segment behaved as functional or pseudogenic, an earlier analysis of fewer than 750 of the donors relied on high-throughput TCR beta sequencing. Donor age, sex, ethnicity and CMV serostatus were collected together with the repertoire data. A later genetic analysis used genome-wide SNP genotypes for about 55% of the 666 donors, treating that subset as a discovery cohort. Every discovery cohort repertoire had been produced on one sequencing platform. HLA typing included class I and class II loci at four-digit resolution. Typing coverage differed by locus: A, B, C, DRB1 and DQB1 were typed in about 620-630 donors, DQA1 in about 500, DPA1 in approximately 600, and DPB1 in 472. Five DR-DQ haplotypes were handled as single units for association and clustering because linkage in the cohort was strong. Among about 400 genotyped donors of the cohort, an average of around 220,000 unique TCR beta nucleotide sequences was sequenced per donor, of which about 18% were non-productive.

Study-wide conclusions, independent of this receptor: Roughly uniform sequencing depth across donors was assumed in presence/absence analyses, although this assumption may not hold. A group of highly shared sequence variants was considered likely to be a technical artifact of the sequencing pipeline. HLA typing was unavailable for some donors at each locus, so association tests used only the typed subset. A few of the identified cytomegalovirus-associated TCR beta chains were confirmed in vitro to be specific for cytomegalovirus antigens. Compared with the approximately 670-donor mean, donors in an Asian-associated ancestry cluster had fewer N-insertions in productive TCRs, according to a later genetic analysis. The authors suggested that the approach could potentially be extended to other disease states and immunological phenotypes. The cohort was sequenced for TCR beta chains only, and without alpha or paired-chain data the features that could be detected were limited. A later analysis found that most CMV-associated TCR beta chains appeared HLA-restricted, with HLA associations seemingly driven largely by CMV exposure. Because the 87-base-pair reads could not distinguish some IMGT-functional V segments, including TRBV6-2 and TRBV6-3, those segments were excluded. For the cohort, immune exposure information was limited to CMV serostatus. Because counts were too low, some 17 rarely observed V segments, including chromosome 9 orphons, were left out of the earlier analysis of several hundred of the donors. Cytomegalovirus status was reported to be diagnosed by the classifier with high specificity and sensitivity in both the original and validation cohorts. According to a later analysis, parvovirus B19, influenza, CMV and Epstein-Barr virus appeared linked to several top co-occurrence clusters. In an earlier analysis of some 540 of the donors, most TCR beta V segments appeared in productive rearrangements about 90% or about 30% of the time, broadly matching IMGT annotations. In a later genetic analysis, a missense DCLRE1C variant was associated with V-gene and J-gene trimming of TCR beta chains, and the association was replicated in an independent cohort. According to a later analysis, TCR association rates differed among HLA loci, with DRB1 alleles showing the most associated TCRs and HLA-C alleles showing the fewest. Most TCR sequences were observed very rarely across donors, whereas some public TCRs were present in many individuals. The study gave a list of some 150 TCR beta chains associated with cytomegalovirus. A further reported finding was that TCR beta sequences accurately predicted the HLA-A and HLA-B alleles for most subjects in the first cohort. Correlated functional status among segregating V segments might be attributable to linkage disequilibrium, but an unknown experimental factor could not be ruled out. In a later analysis, HLA-associated TCR beta chains were found to be more clonally expanded and to have lower generation probabilities than equally common non-associated chains. Specific HLA alleles were associated with more than 15,000 TCR beta sequences at a false discovery rate of 0.05 in a later analysis. Assigning TCR associations to individual alleles was difficult when HLA alleles, especially DR and DQ, strongly co-occurred.

Library prep was done by the immunoSEQ multiplex PCR assay. For the multiplex PCR, a mixture combining 60 forward primers for TCR Vbeta segments and 13 reverse primers for TCR Jbeta segments was used. The CDR3 region of rearranged TCR beta genes was amplified from genomic DNA by a multiplex PCR assay. The amplified TCR beta libraries were sequenced on the Illumina HiSeq System as 87-base-pair reads. From the authors' description of their analysis: In a later analysis, tens of millions of unique TCR beta chains were counted across the 500 to 700 repertoires, and approximately 9.9 million of these chains were shared by at least two donors. Raw reads were error-corrected and collapsed into unique sequences with a nearest-neighbor algorithm that merged closely related sequences to remove PCR and sequencing errors. To assign V, D and J gene segments, CDR3 sequences were aligned to IMGT reference sequences. Each retained sequence needed at least a six-nucleotide match to both a V gene segment and a J gene segment. A rearrangement counted as productive if the CDR3 had no stop codons and remained in frame with V and J, and every other rearrangement counted as non-productive. Following IMGT convention, CDR3 was defined as the stretch from the second conserved V-encoded cysteine up to the conserved J-encoded phenylalanine. The earlier analysis of about 590 of the donors excluded sequences that lacked an unambiguous match to a single V gene segment. An earlier analysis of some 610 of the donors called V segments functional above 56.7% productive rearrangements and segregating when the between-donor standard deviation exceeded 5%. A statistical classification framework was developed to diagnose cytomegalovirus status using the catalog of TCR beta chain sequences. A later analysis assigned V and J genes by comparing TCR nucleotide sequences with IMGT/GENE-DB human TR gene sequences. A later analysis assigned CDR3 sequences and most-parsimonious VDJ recombination scenarios with the TCRdist pipeline. In a later analysis, each TCR beta chain was defined by its CDR3 amino acid sequence together with its V-gene family, and reads without a unique V-gene family were excluded. As a way to deal with suspected cross-contamination and a sequencing artifact, a later analysis dropped 450 to 600 nucleotide sequences that were highly shared and had low generation probability. In a later analysis, a clonal expansion index for each public chain was calculated from normalized within-repertoire ranks of inferred template counts. In a later analysis, generation probabilities were computed with a VDJ recombination model fitted to out-of-frame rearrangements, and the resulting probabilities were checked against IGoR. In a later analysis, TCR-TCR, TCR-HLA and TCR-CMV co-occurrence was scored with hypergeometric tests, and a repertoire-size bias correction was applied to TCR pairs. A later analysis estimated false discovery rates by permuting HLA or CMV assignments 20 times. In a later analysis, co-occurring TCRs were grouped using DBSCAN, with TCRdist sequence similarity added in when clustering inside HLA-allele-positive subsets. Repertoires with fewer than 30,000 or more than 120,000 public chains, plus five repertoires with anomalous nucleotide sharing, were excluded from co-occurrence clustering. TCRdb's version of the immuneACCESS table is confined to in-frame rearrangements and falls short of the full clone set. An unresolved V gene accounts for under half of the shortfall where checked; the remainder is of unknown origin. V and J calls and clone size are those listed in that table; D and trimming were worked out from the DNA. The sample table shows some 140,000 clones, and 80% are seen once. The leading ten clones occupy around 6% of the sample.

The cohort was made up of roughly 670 healthy bone marrow donors. Cohort members were all nominally healthy when sampled, although unrecorded immune exposures were likely present. The donor was CMV seropositive and was included in the group of some 290 seropositive cohort members. A peripheral blood sample was collected from each donor, and TCR beta sequencing was performed on peripheral blood mononuclear cells. The Qiagen DNeasy Blood Extraction Kit was used to extract genomic DNA from the blood cell samples. CDR1 is given as SGHNT and CDR2 as YENEEA, both from the germline V gene. The CDR3 runs 14 residues from the cysteine to the phenylalanine. This entry keeps only the CDR3 DNA: 42 bases, framed from base 1. Trimming leaves V shorter by 1 base and J shorter by 5 bases, with the junction holding 4 bases beyond the gene matches. This clone has just a few counts. Its antigen target is currently unknown. No much larger clone is present one base from it, and per-base qualities are unavailable.

Rearrangement joined TRBV11-3 to TRBJ1-2, with 7 central nucleotides matching TRBD1. Material for sequencing was PBMCs. The TCR comes from a woman in her forties in good health and CMV-seropositive. The CDR3 sequence is CASSLGQGLYGYTF. At the DNA level, the sequence is TGTGCCAGCAGCTTAGGACAGGGACTTTATGGCTACACCTTC.